This TCR beta chain was sequenced for a study of T cell responses to AZD1222 COVID-19 vaccine. This CDR3 has 12 amino acids. Germline CDR1 and CDR2: SGHRS and YFSETQ. The V end was cut by 0 bases, the J end by 5 bases, with 5 bases between. Profiled with immunoSEQ multiplex PCR; TCRdb holds only in-frame clones, not every one. Here the sample spans about 160,000 clones, roughly 90% being singletons. A single count supports this clone. The sample was peripheral blood, taken 28 days after the second AZD1222 dose. This receptor was taken from an adult who received the AZD1222 COVID-19 vaccine. This chain uses TRBV5-1 with TRBJ1-2; D is uncertain. CDR3 DNA: TGCGCCAGCAGCTTGGACGGGTATGGCTACACCTTC. This gives the protein CASSLDGYGYTF.